This T cell receptor beta chain derives from a study of shared clonotypes between healthy human individuals. With regard to this clone: Other nucleotide sequences from this sample produce the same CDR3.

In the authors' methods: ImmunoSEQ supplied junction-only sequences lacking quality scores, so filtering was different. Profiling relied on immunoSEQ multiplex PCR, and the TCRdb table lists in-frame clones only, not all of them. V, J and clone size derive from that table, while D and trimming were established from the DNA sequence. The table includes about 1.5 million clones, approximately 98% detected once. Germline assignment: CDR1 SGHRS and CDR2 YFSETQ. There are 11 residues in the CDR3. The V and J ends lost 0 bases and 9 bases respectively, with 4 bases between them. The sample comprised naive CD4+ T cells sorted from blood. Indicated subset: CD45RA+ positively selected. The sequence came from a man aged 30-40 years in good health. The rearrangement joins TRBV5-1 to TRBJ2-1; D is ambiguous. For the CDR3, the DNA is TGCGCCAGCAGCTTGGCGGGTGAGCAGTTCTTC. Its translation: CASSLAGEQFF.